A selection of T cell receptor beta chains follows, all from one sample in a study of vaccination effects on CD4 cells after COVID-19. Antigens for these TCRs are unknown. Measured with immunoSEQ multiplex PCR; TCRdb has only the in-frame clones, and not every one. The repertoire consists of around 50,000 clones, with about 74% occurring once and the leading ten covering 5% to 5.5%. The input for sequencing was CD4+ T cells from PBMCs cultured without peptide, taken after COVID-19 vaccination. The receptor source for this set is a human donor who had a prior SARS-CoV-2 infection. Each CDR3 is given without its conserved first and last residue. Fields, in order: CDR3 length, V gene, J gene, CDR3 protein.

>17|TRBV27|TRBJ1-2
ASSLLYRSRQGFNYGYT
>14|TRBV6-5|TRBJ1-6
ASSYSAEGTNSPLH
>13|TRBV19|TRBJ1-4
ASSRQTATNEKLF
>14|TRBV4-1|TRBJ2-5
ASSQGLAEYQETQY
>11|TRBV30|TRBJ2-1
AWSADSYNEQF
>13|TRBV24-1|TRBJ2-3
ATSDPSGGAHTQY
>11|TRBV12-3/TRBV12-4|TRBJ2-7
ASRRGRTYEQY
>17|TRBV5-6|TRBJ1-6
ASSLDARRGPGTNSPLH
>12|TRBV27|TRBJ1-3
ASSSHSSGNTIY
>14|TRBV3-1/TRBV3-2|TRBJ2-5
ASSQDLGLLAGTQY
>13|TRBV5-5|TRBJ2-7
ASSFRDRVFYEQY
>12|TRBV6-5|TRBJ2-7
ASRGSGRVYEQY
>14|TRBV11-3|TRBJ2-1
ASSPKRESSYNEQF
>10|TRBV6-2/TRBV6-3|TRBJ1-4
ASSWGSGKLF
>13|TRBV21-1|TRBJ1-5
ASSIPGTGGQPQH
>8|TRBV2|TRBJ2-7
ASGDYEQY
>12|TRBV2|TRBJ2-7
ASIPDRGRGEQY
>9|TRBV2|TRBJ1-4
ASSPGLKLF
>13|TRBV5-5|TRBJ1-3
ASSRGDNSGNTIY
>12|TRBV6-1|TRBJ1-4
ASSEGDHNEKLF
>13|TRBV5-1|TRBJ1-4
ASSFGVPTNEKLF
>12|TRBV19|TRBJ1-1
ASSIPGQNTEAF
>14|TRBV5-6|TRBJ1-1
ASSSPGQGMNTEAF
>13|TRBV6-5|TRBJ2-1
ASSNHGVGTGEQF
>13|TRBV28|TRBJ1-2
ASSFGDRGYGGYT
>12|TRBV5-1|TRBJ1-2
ASSLNGPFGGYT
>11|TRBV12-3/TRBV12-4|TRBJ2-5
ASSFGLQETQY
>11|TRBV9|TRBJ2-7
ASSSSMSYEQY
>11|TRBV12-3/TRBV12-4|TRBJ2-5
ASSLSQSETQY
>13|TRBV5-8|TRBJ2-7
ASSLSGHPLDEQY
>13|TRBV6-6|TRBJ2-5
ASRQGWGFQETQY
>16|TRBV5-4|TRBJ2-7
ASSLGLAGVLPPYEQY
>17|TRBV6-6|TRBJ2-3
ASSSKRVAGGVFTDTQY
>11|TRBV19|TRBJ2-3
ASSWDRGDTQY
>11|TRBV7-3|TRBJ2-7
ASSSGPYYEQY
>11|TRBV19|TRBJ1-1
ASSIAGTQVAF
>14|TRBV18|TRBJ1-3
ASSPPGRGSGNTIY
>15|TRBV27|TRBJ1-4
ASSSLVAGGFGEKLF
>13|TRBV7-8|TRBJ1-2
ASSLGIAGFYGYT
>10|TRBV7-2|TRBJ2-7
ASSRRAYEQY
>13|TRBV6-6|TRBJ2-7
ASSYGGTDNYEQY
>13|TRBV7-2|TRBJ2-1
ASSLVGDLYNEQF
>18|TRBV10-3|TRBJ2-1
AINCLEDPLAGCLGNEQF
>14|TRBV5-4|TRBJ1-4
ASSSAPDRGREKLF
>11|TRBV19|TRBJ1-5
ASSMDINQPQH
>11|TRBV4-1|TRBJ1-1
ASSQVGYREAF
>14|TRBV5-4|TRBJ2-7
ASSLDPAGGQGEQY
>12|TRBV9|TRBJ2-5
ASSAEGGRETQY
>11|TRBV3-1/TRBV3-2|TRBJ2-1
ASSRDSQQGQF
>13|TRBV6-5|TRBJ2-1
ASSYGLAGSNEQF
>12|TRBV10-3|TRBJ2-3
AIAAWGSTDTQY
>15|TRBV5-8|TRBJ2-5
ASSPGTSGVGAETQY
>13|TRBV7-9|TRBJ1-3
ASSLNSGSGNTIY